Listed below are T cell receptor beta chains from one sample, sequenced in a study of blood T cell repertoires in COVID-19. TCRdb's table, derived via immunoSEQ multiplex PCR, lists solely in-frame clones and lacks some. Of about 270,000 clones listed, around 82% are singletons. Sequenced input: peripheral blood. The source of these receptors is a woman between 45 and 60 years old who had recovered from COVID-19. The CDR3 runs from the conserved cysteine through the conserved F or W. A D gene is named only where the DNA matches it firmly. The listing skips clone size in some rows; elsewhere it reads once, few, many or a size class.

CDR3 length,clone size,D gene,J gene,V gene,CDR3 DNA,CDR3 protein
15,-,TRBD2,TRBJ2-5,TRBV6-2/TRBV6-3,TGTGCCAGCAGTTCCACTCGGGAGGGCCGGGAGACCCAGTACTTC,CASSSTREGRETQYF
14,once,TRBD1,TRBJ1-2,TRBV27,TGTGCCAGCAGTTTACAGGGCAGGGGGTCCGGCTACACCTTC,CASSLQGRGSGYTF
17,once,TRBD2,TRBJ2-3,TRBV7-9,TGTGCCAGCTCAAACGGCGGGACTAGCGGCGGCACAGATACGCAGTATTTT,CASSNGGTSGGTDTQYF
16,-,-,TRBJ1-5,TRBV6-2/TRBV6-3,TGTGCCAGCAGTTACTCGAGAGCCCCAAGCAATCAGCCCCAGCATTTT,CASSYSRAPSNQPQHF
16,-,-,TRBJ1-2,TRBV5-4,TGTGCCAGCAGCTTGGAAGAGGGCTACACTAACTATGGCTACACCTTC,CASSLEEGYTNYGYTF
15,-,-,TRBJ1-1,TRBV9,TGTGCCAGCAGCCCCCTGGGACACAGGAACACTGAAGCTTTCTTT,CASSPLGHRNTEAFF
14,-,-,TRBJ1-6,TRBV5-5,TGTGCCAGCAGCTTGACAGGGTTAGATTCACCCCTCCACTTT,CASSLTGLDSPLHF
15,-,TRBD1,TRBJ2-7,TRBV3-1/TRBV3-2,TGTGCCAGCAACTCACGGGACAGGGGGCTGAGGGAGCAGTACTTC,CASNSRDRGLREQYF
12,-,-,TRBJ2-3,TRBV5-1,TGCGCCAGCAGCCCTAGTGCAGATACGCAGTATTTT,CASSPSADTQYF
17,-,-,TRBJ2-1,TRBV7-9,TGTGCCAGCAGCTCTGGGGGGGGCGCCGAAGGGCTCAATGAGCAGTTCTTC,CASSSGGGAEGLNEQFF
18,-,TRBD2,TRBJ2-4,TRBV29-1,TGCAGCGTCCCTGGGACTAGCGGGCTTGTCAAATCCAAAAACATTCAGTACTTC,CSVPGTSGLVKSKNIQYF
13,-,TRBD1,TRBJ1-5,TRBV30,TGTGCCTGGAGCCTCACAGGGGATCAGCCCCAGCATTTT,CAWSLTGDQPQHF
15,-,TRBD2,TRBJ2-1,TRBV7-3,TGTGCCAGCAGCTTAGGGACTAGCGACAACAATGAGCAGTTCTTC,CASSLGTSDNNEQFF
15,once,TRBD1,TRBJ1-1,TRBV6-1,TGTGCCAGCAGTGACCAGGGGGCTATGAACACTGAAGCTTTCTTT,CASSDQGAMNTEAFF
13,-,-,TRBJ2-1,TRBV24-1,TGTGCCACCAGTGAGGCGACTCCGCCTGAGCAGTTCTTC,CATSEATPPEQFF
14,-,-,TRBJ1-6,TRBV2,TGTGCCAGCACCCCGTGGAGGGTTGGTTCACCCCTCCACTTT,CASTPWRVGSPLHF